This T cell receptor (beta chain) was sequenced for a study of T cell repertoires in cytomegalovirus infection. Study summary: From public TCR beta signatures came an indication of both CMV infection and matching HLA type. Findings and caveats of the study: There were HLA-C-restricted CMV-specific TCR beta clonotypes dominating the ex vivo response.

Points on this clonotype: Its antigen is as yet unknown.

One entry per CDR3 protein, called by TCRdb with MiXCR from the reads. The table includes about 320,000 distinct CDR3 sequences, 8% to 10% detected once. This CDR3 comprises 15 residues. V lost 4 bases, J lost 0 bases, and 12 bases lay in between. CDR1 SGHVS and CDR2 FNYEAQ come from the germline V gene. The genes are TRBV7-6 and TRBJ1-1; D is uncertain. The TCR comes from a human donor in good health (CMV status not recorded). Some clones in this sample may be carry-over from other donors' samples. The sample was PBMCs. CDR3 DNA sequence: TGTGCCAGCAGCTCTAGGGCGGCTATGAACACTGAAGCTTTCTTT. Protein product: CASSSRAAMNTEAFF.